One and the same sample provided the 5 T cell receptor beta chains below, sequenced in a study of beta chain features in type 1 diabetes. TCRB transcripts that were expressed got sequenced, as all of the isolated RNA had been reverse transcribed. Profiled with immunoSEQ multiplex PCR; TCRdb holds only in-frame clones, not every one. The data show a few hundred thousand clones, about 26% seen once. Sequencing used central memory CD4+ T cells from blood. The source of these receptors is a man aged 25 to 40 in good health.

This clone was picked up many times. This chain joins TRBV25-1 and TRBJ1-2, with unresolved D. The germline gives CDR1 MGHDK, CDR2 SYGVNS. V was shortened by 5 bases and J by 7 bases, with 8 bases between the two germline ends. The CDR3 runs to 11 residues. CDR3 region: CASSTAAGYTF. The DNA of the CDR3 is TGTGCCAGCAGTACAGCGGCTGGCTACACCTTC.

This clone showed up just a few times. The chain is built from TRBV28 and TRBJ2-1, with D unresolved. The CDR3 length is 14 residues. Germline V gives CDR1 MDHEN, CDR2 SYDVKM. Trimming shortened V by 5 bases and J by 4 bases, and 12 bases separated the two germline ends. In DNA, the CDR3 is TGTGCCAGCAGTAGGGCTGATTTATACAATGAGCAGTTCTTC. Its protein is CASSRADLYNEQFF.

This clone was seen more than once but under ten times. The chain recombines TRBV6-1 with TRBJ2-3, with D possibly matching TRBD2 (5 bases). Germline CDR1 and CDR2: MNHNS and SASEGT. Trimming cost V 4 bases and J 2 bases, with 7 bases left between them. The CDR3 totals 13 residues. The CDR3 coding sequence is TGTGCCAGCAGTGTGACTACCACAGATACGCAGTATTTT. Its translation: CASSVTTTDTQYF.

V gene TRBV9 combines with J gene TRBJ2-3; D perhaps matches TRBD2 (7 bases). The length of the CDR3 is 15 residues. Trimming left V 4 bases short and J 4 bases short, with 16 bases between. Germline V gene sequence: CDR1 SGDLS, CDR2 YYNGEE. CDR3 region: CASSPEGGPADTQYF. The CDR3 region has the DNA TGTGCCAGCAGCCCCGAGGGGGGGCCGGCAGATACGCAGTATTTT.

The V call is TRBV27, the J call TRBJ1-6; perhaps TRBD1 as D (5 bases). The V gene lost 5 bases and the J gene lost 0 bases, with 14 bases spanning the gap. CDR3 length: 17 residues. CDR1 and CDR2 (germline): MNHEY, SMNVEV (reference sequence). CDR3 loop: CASSPGDQSSYNSPLHF. CDR3 DNA: TGTGCCAGCAGTCCCGGGGACCAGAGCTCCTATAATTCACCCCTCCACTTT.